This TCR beta chain was captured in a study of regulatory T cells in long-lasting Graves disease. The sample holds many counts of this clonotype. This CDR3 is built from 18 residues. Germline V lookup: CDR1 LNHNV, CDR2 YYDKDF (reference sequence). Deletions cut 1 base from V and 0 bases from J, with 18 bases between. Arm-PCR of CDR3 regions and iRepertoire HTBI primers were the basis on which TCR beta libraries were built. TCRdb ran MiXCR on the multiplex PCR reads and lists one entry per CDR3 protein. Among around 470,000 distinct CDR3 sequences listed, 13% to 15% were seen once. As for time point: newly diagnosed GD, antithyroid drugs for less than 3 months. PBMCs provided the RNA from which the TCR library was made. Peripheral blood, around 10 milliliters of it, was drawn into EDTA tubes. This same sample was also taken into another study, of T cells in Graves' hyperthyroidism and ophthalmopathy. That source adds: Disease duration under 2 months; hyperthyroidism patients were aged 18 to 65.

This sequence originates from a woman aged 50 to 60 with Graves disease. The V call is TRBV15, the J call TRBJ1-2, with D possibly being TRBD1 (6 bases). The sample in question was peripheral blood mononuclear cells (PBMCs), obtained at new diagnosis, from a patient treated with antithyroid drugs. CDR3 nucleotides: TGTGCCACCAGCAGAGGAATATTTGACAGGACAACTAACTATGGCTACACCTTC. This gives the protein CATSRGIFDRTTNYGYTF.